The 8 T cell receptor beta chains given below trace back to one sample, sequenced in a study of CD8+CD57+ T cells in acquired aplastic anemia. The template used for profiling TCR beta VDJ and CDR3 was genomic DNA. TCRdb reprocessed the reads via MiXCR and lists one record per CDR3 protein. The repertoire consists of about 170,000 distinct CDR3 sequences, with 55% to 80% occurring once and the leading ten covering over 40%. What was sequenced was sorted CD4+, CD8+, or CD8+CD57+ T cells (not recorded which) from PBMCs. The receptors shown here come from a human donor in good health.

The gene calls are TRBV20-1 and TRBJ2-7; D gene unclear. The CDR3 has 12 amino acids. The V gene's germline CDR1 is DFQATT and CDR2 SNEGSKA (reference sequence). V lost 4 bases and J lost 6, with 13 bases in between. In nucleotides, the CDR3 is TGCAGTGCTACCGTCGGCCCGTCCGAGCAGTACTTC. It is translated as CSATVGPSEQYF.

The table lists this clonotype with many counts. The rearrangement joins TRBV7-3 to TRBJ2-3; 7 nucleotides line up with TRBD2. J gave up 3 bases and V 2 bases, and 11 bases lay outside the gene matches. The germline V gene encodes CDR1 SGHTA and CDR2 FQGTGA. The CDR3 is 17 amino acids. This CDR3 is CASSLVGGRVGTDTQYF. CDR3 sequence (DNA): TGTGCCAGCAGCTTAGTAGGAGGGAGGGTGGGTACAGATACGCAGTATTTT.

The rearrangement uses TRBV25-1 and TRBJ1-4; a possible D gene is TRBD1 (6 bases). Germline values: CDR1 MGHDK, CDR2 SYGVNS. Trimming removed 3 bases from V and 4 bases from J, with 12 bases in between. The CDR3 totals 15 residues. The CDR3 here is CASSEVAGVNEKLFF. Here the CDR3 DNA reads TGTGCCAGCAGTGAGGTCGCAGGGGTTAATGAAAAACTGTTTTTT.

Many counts were recorded for this clonotype. V and J are TRBV19 and TRBJ1-5; D is possibly TRBD1 (5 bases). This CDR3 has 15 amino acids. Germline values: CDR1 LNHDA, CDR2 SQIVND (reference sequence). V lost 3 bases to trimming and J lost 7 bases, with 16 bases between them. Here the CDR3 DNA reads TGTGCCAGTAGTATCTTCGCAGGGTCTCGGCAGCCCCAGCATTTT. Residues: CASSIFAGSRQPQHF. Full variable domain (outside the CDR3, taken from reference TRBV19 and TRBJ1-5): DGGITQSPKYLFRKEGQNVTLSCEQNLNHDAMYWYRQDPGQGLRLIYYSQIVNDFQKGDIAEGYSVSREKKESFPLTVTSAQKNPTAFYLCASSIFAGSRQPQHFGDGTRLSIL.

Only a few counts were recorded for this clonotype. The chain combines TRBV28 with TRBJ2-1, with D tentatively TRBD1 or TRBD2 (5 bases each). The CDR3 is made up of 14 amino acids. V was cut by 7 bases and J by 9 bases, with 19 bases left in between. Germline V CDR1 and CDR2: MDHEN, SYDVKM. Written as DNA, the CDR3 is TGTGCCAGCATAGGGGCCCACCTTGCGGGTGAGCAGTTCTTC. Translated, it gives CASIGAHLAGEQFF.

This clonotype was observed at least ten times. The chain employs TRBV15 and TRBJ1-2; D is possibly TRBD1 (5 bases). CDR1 is LNHNV and CDR2 is YYDKDF in the germline V gene (reference sequence). Trimming took 5 bases from V and 0 from J, leaving 22 bases between them. The length of the CDR3 is 18 residues. CDR3 in amino acids: CATSGQKETAPSNYGYTF. The CDR3, as DNA: TGTGCCACCAGCGGACAAAAGGAGACTGCGCCCTCTAACTATGGCTACACCTTC.

The J gene is TRBJ2-5, the V gene TRBV14; either TRBD1 or TRBD2 may fit D (6 bases each). The V gene's germline CDR1 is SGHDN and CDR2 FVKESK. This CDR3 contains 15 residues. Trimming left V 7 bases short and J 1 base short, with 16 bases between. CDR3 residues: CASNLGGQPQETQYF. CDR3 in DNA: TGTGCCAGCAACCTTGGGGGGCAGCCCCAAGAGACCCAGTACTTC.

This clonotype was detected ten times or more. The J gene is TRBJ2-5, the V gene TRBV15, with no clear D. V dropped 8 bases and J dropped 4 bases, with 8 bases sitting between them. The CDR3 consists of 11 residues. Germline-derived CDR1 and CDR2 are LNHNV and YYDKDF (reference sequence). The CDR3 region is CATSVAETQYF. The CDR3 nucleotides read TGTGCCACCTCCGTGGCAGAGACCCAGTACTTC.